The source of this TCR beta chain is a study of CD4 T cells in relation to SARS-CoV-2 and coronaviruses. Overall study results and limits: No donor gave both pre-pandemic and post-infection samples.

On this clone itself: Its target is not known.

CD4+ T cells from unexposed donors were obtained before the COVID-19 pandemic (2011-2018). Isolation of CD4+ T cells took place after about 9 days in culture. Testing used SARS-CoV-2 S/N and four cold-coronavirus spikes on unexposed-donor CD4+ T cells, cells permitting. On days 3 and 7, cultures got half fresh IL-2 medium. Data came from immunoSEQ multiplex PCR; TCRdb stores just in-frame clones and leaves some out. This sample has about 19,000 clones, with over 70% found just once. The CDR3 spans 14 residues. Germline assignment: CDR1 SGHNT and CDR2 YYREEE (reference sequence). The J segment lost 6 bases and the V segment lost 3 bases, leaving 6 bases of the junction unmatched.

The specimen sequenced was CD4+ T cells from PBMCs, cultured in vitro. The chain links TRBV5-4 to TRBJ2-5; 9 positions agree with TRBD1. The clonotype originates from a human donor in good health. The CDR3 sequence: CASSWDRDTKTQYF. The CDR3 region has the DNA TGTGCCAGCAGCTGGGACAGGGACACGAAGACCCAGTACTTC.